The source of this T cell receptor (beta chain) is a study of cytomegalovirus exposure and HLA in healthy donors. The PCR employed 60 Vbeta primers together with 13 Jbeta primers. Method: immunoSEQ multiplex PCR; TCRdb's copy keeps in-frame clones and lacks some. The sample carries about 120,000 clones, about 80% recorded once. V lost 3 bases and J 2 bases, leaving 10 bases between the germline ends. The germline CDR1 and CDR2 sequences are LNHDA and SQIVND (reference sequence). This CDR3 is built from 14 residues. This TCR was recovered from a woman in her thirties or forties in good health and CMV-seropositive. The sequenced sample was PBMCs. The J gene is TRBJ2-5, the V gene TRBV19; D gene unclear. The DNA for the CDR3 is TGTGCCAGTAGTATTGTGCGGAAGCAAGAGACCCAGTACTTC. Protein sequence: CASSIVRKQETQYF.